A single T cell receptor (beta chain) is shown here with its context. The sample belongs to a study of T cell responses to AZD1222 COVID-19 vaccine. TCRdb's table, derived via immunoSEQ multiplex PCR, lists solely in-frame clones and lacks some. The sample contains some 92,000 clones, over 80% of which appear only once. The specimen comprised peripheral blood, sampled on day 0 of AZD1222 vaccination. This TCR was sampled from an adult in good health.

This CDR3 is CASSGKRSANNEQFF. The CDR3 bases are TGCGCCAGCAGTGGGAAGCGATCCGCAAACAATGAGCAGTTCTTC. This rearrangement joins TRBV10-1 to TRBJ2-1, with D uncertain. Between the trimmed V and J ends, which lost 4 bases and 5 bases, there was a span of 15 bases. This CDR3 region has 15 residues. Germline V gene lookup returns CDR1 WNHNN and CDR2 SYGVQD (reference sequence).